Here is one T cell receptor beta chain with its context. This specimen belongs to a study of blood T cell repertoires in COVID-19. Method: immunoSEQ multiplex PCR; TCRdb's copy keeps in-frame clones and lacks some. Of over 200,000 clones in the sample, around nine tenths are singletons; the top ten hold about 4%. Adults between roughly 18 and 89 years of age took part from 24 US areas. Those designated as exposed participants met a COVID-19 case within 2 weeks before study entry. The sample consisted of PBMCs or T cells enriched from blood (not recorded which). The source is a woman younger than 45 who had been exposed to COVID-19.

CDR3: CASSLASGQIRSNQPQHF. DNA for the CDR3: TGTGCCAGCAGCTTAGCATCCGGACAGATCCGTAGCAATCAGCCCCAGCATTTT. This chain joins TRBV7-9 and TRBJ1-5; D possibly corresponds to TRBD1 (6 bases). The length of the CDR3 is 18 residues. Germline CDR1 SEHNR, CDR2 FQNEAQ (reference sequence). V was cut by 0 bases and J by 0 bases, with 15 bases left in between.